This T cell receptor (beta chain) was sequenced for a study of shared clonotypes between healthy human individuals. The study, taken as a whole, reports: At large depth, rarefaction still showed sorted-subset sequencing to be incomplete. Unshared clonotypes carried lower generation probabilities than those common to all four donors.

CDR3 length: 15 residues. The V segment lost 4 bases and the J segment 7 bases; nucleotides outside the gene matches: 8. Germline CDR1 reads MNHEY; CDR2 reads SVGAGI. Comments on this clone: Its antigen is not identified.

In the original analysis: ImmunoSEQ yielded junction-only sequences lacking quality scores, so filtering differed. Sequencing used immunoSEQ multiplex PCR; TCRdb keeps in-frame clones, though not all of them. That table gives V, J and clone size, and the DNA gave D and trimming. The sample carries approximately 700,000 clones, around 73% recorded once. The gene calls are TRBV6-5 and TRBJ1-5; 9 nucleotides align to TRBD1. The origin of this receptor is a woman in her twenties or thirties in good health. Sequencing used memory CD4+ T cells sorted from blood. Subset given: CD45RA-negative fraction. CDR3 residues: CASSSGTGKEQPQHF. CDR3 DNA sequence: TGTGCCAGCAGTTCCGGGACAGGGAAGGAACAGCCCCAGCATTTT.